These T cell receptor beta chains were read from a single sample in a study of T cell repertoires in aging, cancer and after chemotherapy. Each CDR3 protein gets one entry after TCRdb re-called the multiplex PCR reads with MiXCR. Of a few thousand distinct CDR3 sequences in the sample, about a third were seen once. Material for sequencing was blood. These receptors were collected from a human donor with a solid tumor. CDR3s include the opening cysteine and the closing phenylalanine or tryptophan. A D gene is named only where the DNA matches it firmly. Clone size appears in some rows only: once, few, many, or a class for an expanded clone.

CDR3,DNA,J,V,D,size
CASSSGLAGPNEQFF,TGCGCCAGCAGTTCGGGACTAGCGGGACCAAATGAGCAGTTCTTC,TRBJ2-1,TRBV5-1,TRBD2,NA
CAISSRNTKAFF,TGTGCCATCAGTAGTCGGAACACTAAAGCTTTCTTT,TRBJ1-1,TRBV10-3,NA,NA
CASSEGPKLEGYTF,TGTGCCAGCAGTGAAGGGCCCAAACTGGAAGGCTACACCTTC,TRBJ1-2,TRBV6-1,NA,few
CASSLRDSNGYTF,TGTGCCAGCAGCCTACGGGACAGCAATGGCTACACCTTC,TRBJ1-2,TRBV7-2,TRBD1,few
CATSAGGGSTDTQYF,TGTGCCACCAGTGCGGGGGGGGGGAGCACAGATACGCAGTATTTT,TRBJ2-3,TRBV24-1,TRBD2,few
CSANRGRETQYF,TGCAGTGCAAACAGGGGGCGGGAGACCCAGTACTTC,TRBJ2-5,TRBV20-1,TRBD1,few
CASSYPRQASSGNTIYF,TGTGCCAGCAGTTACCCCCGACAGGCCAGCTCTGGAAACACCATATATTTT,TRBJ1-3,TRBV6-2/TRBV6-3,NA,NA
CAIYEAGGATGELFF,TGTGCCATCTACGAGGCGGGAGGGGCCACCGGGGAGCTGTTTTTT,TRBJ2-2,TRBV6-6,TRBD2,NA
CASSSGTGSTQYF,TGTGCCAGCAGTTCCGGGACAGGATCTACCCAGTACTTC,TRBJ2-5,TRBV6-6,TRBD1,medium-sized
CASSSGLGDWNEQFF,TGTGCCAGTAGTAGCGGACTAGGGGATTGGAATGAGCAGTTCTTC,TRBJ2-1,TRBV19,TRBD2,few
CASSPRATTYNEQFF,TGTGCCAGCAGTCCCCGGGCTACTACCTACAATGAGCAGTTCTTC,TRBJ2-1,TRBV6-5,NA,few
CASSERQGGNSPLHF,TGTGCCAGCAGCGAGAGACAGGGAGGCAATTCACCCCTCCACTTT,TRBJ1-6,TRBV11-2,TRBD1,NA
CASSYFSRTGGAYEQYF,TGTGCCAGCAGTTACTTCTCTCGGACAGGGGGGGCCTACGAGCAGTACTTC,TRBJ2-7,TRBV6-2/TRBV6-3,TRBD1,NA
CASRATYYEQYF,TGTGCCAGCAGGGCTACATACTACGAGCAGTACTTC,TRBJ2-7,TRBV6-1,NA,large
CASSLESPGTGRETQYF,TGTGCCAGCAGCTTAGAGTCCCCAGGTACGGGAAGAGAGACCCAGTACTTC,TRBJ2-5,TRBV13,NA,few
CSAARLGQGSSGNTIYF,TGCAGTGCTGCCCGTTTGGGACAGGGGAGCTCTGGAAACACCATATATTTT,TRBJ1-3,TRBV20-1,TRBD1,NA
CASSRYRGVYDGYTF,TGTGCCAGCAGTCGGTACAGGGGAGTCTACGACGGCTACACCTTC,TRBJ1-2,TRBV5-6,TRBD1,NA
CASSFPGEKNGYTF,TGCGCCAGCAGCTTTCCGGGAGAGAAGAATGGCTACACCTTC,TRBJ1-2,TRBV5-1,NA,NA
CASSFGLAGGTYNEQFF,TGTGCCAGCAGTTTTGGGCTAGCGGGAGGTACCTACAATGAGCAGTTCTTC,TRBJ2-1,TRBV27,TRBD2,few
CASSLEGRAQVDEQYF,TGTGCCAGCAGCTTGGAAGGCAGGGCCCAAGTGGACGAGCAGTACTTC,TRBJ2-7,TRBV5-6,NA,few
CATSRASGGQETQYF,TGTGCCACCAGCCGGGCTAGCGGGGGCCAAGAGACCCAGTACTTC,TRBJ2-5,TRBV15,TRBD2,large
CASSIGAHYGYTF,TGTGCCAGTAGTATAGGGGCGCACTATGGCTACACCTTC,TRBJ1-2,TRBV19,NA,few
CASSFEYGYTF,TGTGCCAGCAGTTTTGAGTATGGCTACACCTTC,TRBJ1-2,TRBV12-3/TRBV12-4,NA,NA
CASSLAPGGDYGYTF,TGTGCCAGCAGCTTAGCGCCAGGCGGCGACTATGGCTACACCTTC,TRBJ1-2,TRBV7-6,NA,NA
CASSLAKWGSSYEQYF,TGTGCCAGCAGCTTGGCCAAATGGGGGTCCTCCTACGAGCAGTACTTC,TRBJ2-7,TRBV5-5,NA,once
CSATPARPGDTGELFF,TGCAGTGCTACCCCCGCGCGGCCGGGGGACACCGGGGAGCTGTTTTTT,TRBJ2-2,TRBV20-1,NA,NA
CASSQDRGGPGEQYF,TGCGCCAGCAGCCAAGATCGTGGGGGACCGGGTGAGCAGTACTTC,TRBJ2-7,TRBV4-3,NA,NA
CASALGTSVSTDTQYF,TGTGCCAGCGCCCTCGGGACTAGCGTTAGCACAGATACGCAGTATTTT,TRBJ2-3,TRBV28,TRBD2,NA
CASRRQGGPYEQYF,TGTGCCAGCAGACGACAGGGTGGGCCCTACGAGCAGTACTTC,TRBJ2-7,TRBV12-3/TRBV12-4,TRBD1,NA
CASSPPLVGRSGANVLTF,TGTGCCAGCAGCCCCCCCCTCGTGGGAAGGTCCGGGGCCAACGTCCTGACTTTC,TRBJ2-6,TRBV5-6,NA,NA
CASSPFRNTEAFF,TGTGCCAGCAGCCCTTTTAGGAACACTGAAGCTTTCTTT,TRBJ1-1,TRBV27,NA,few
CASSEGPFTNGELFF,TGTGCCAGCAGTGAAGGGCCCTTTACCAACGGGGAGCTGTTTTTT,TRBJ2-2,TRBV6-1,NA,NA
CSVSGSGHLRSYEQYF,TGCAGCGTTTCGGGTTCCGGCCACTTACGCTCCTACGAGCAGTACTTC,TRBJ2-7,TRBV29-1,NA,large
CSVTEGLTYEQYF,TGCAGCGTTACAGAAGGACTTACCTACGAGCAGTACTTC,TRBJ2-7,TRBV29-1,NA,large
CASSPAGPGRHGYTF,TGTGCCAGTAGCCCAGCCGGGCCGGGGAGACATGGCTACACCTTC,TRBJ1-2,TRBV19,NA,NA
CASSPPWLGTSTDTQYF,TGTGCCAGCAGCCCTCCCTGGCTAGGAACTAGCACAGATACGCAGTATTTT,TRBJ2-3,TRBV7-9,NA,NA
CASSYFSRGSGNTIYF,TGTGCCAGCAGTTACTTTTCCAGGGGATCCGGAAACACCATATATTTT,TRBJ1-3,TRBV6-5,NA,few
CASSYIIGAASTDTQYF,TGTGCCAGCAGTTACATAATCGGAGCAGCTAGCACAGATACGCAGTATTTT,TRBJ2-3,TRBV6-2/TRBV6-3,NA,few
CASSASVPLHF,TGTGCCAGCAGCGCCTCAGTTCCCCTCCACTTT,TRBJ1-6,TRBV6-5,NA,once
CATSRDRGLNTEAFF,TGTGCCACCAGCAGAGATCGTGGATTGAACACTGAAGCTTTCTTT,TRBJ1-1,TRBV15,NA,few
CASSPLGDRLFSGANVLTF,TGTGCCAGCAGCCCCCTCGGGGACAGACTCTTCTCTGGGGCCAACGTCCTGACTTTC,TRBJ2-6,TRBV21-1,NA,NA
CASSSYGQPQHF,TGTGCCAGCAGTTCCTACGGCCAGCCCCAGCATTTT,TRBJ1-5,TRBV28,NA,once
CSVRGVRYEQYF,TGCAGCGTGCGTGGGGTCCGCTACGAGCAGTACTTC,TRBJ2-7,TRBV29-1,NA,large
CASSHKPYEQYF,TGTGCCAGCAGCCACAAGCCCTACGAGCAGTACTTC,TRBJ2-7,TRBV6-2/TRBV6-3,NA,medium-sized
CASRSRQSSYEQYF,TGTGCCAGCAGATCAAGACAGAGCTCCTACGAGCAGTACTTC,TRBJ2-7,TRBV12-3/TRBV12-4,NA,NA
CATSSDRLGRWTQYF,TGTGCCACCAGCAGTGATCGGCTGGGTCGGTGGACCCAGTACTTC,TRBJ2-5,TRBV15,NA,medium-sized
CASSGDMGTQYF,TGTGCCAGTAGCGGGGACATGGGGACCCAGTACTTC,TRBJ2-5,TRBV19,NA,NA
CASSMRGLAEETQYF,TGTGCCAGTAGTATGCGAGGACTAGCGGAAGAGACCCAGTACTTC,TRBJ2-5,TRBV19,TRBD2,NA